The subject of this entry is one T cell receptor beta chain. Its target is not known. The data belong to a study of cytomegalovirus exposure and HLA in healthy donors. Across the whole study: Among some 400 genotyped donors, 80% to 90% fell in the Caucasian-associated ancestry cluster. General observations from the study: Clonal expansion was found to be greater in HLA-associated TCR beta chains than in equally common others in a later analysis.

The PCR made use of 60 Vbeta and 13 Jbeta primers. Assay: immunoSEQ multiplex PCR; the TCRdb copy retains only in-frame clones and omits some. This sample yields tens of thousands of clones, of which more than 60% are seen a single time; about 2.5% belongs to the top ten. CDR3 size: 14 residues. In germline, CDR1 is ENHRY, CDR2 SYGVKD. V was cut by 4 bases and J by 1 base, with 10 bases left in between. The V call is TRBV10-3, the J call TRBJ1-1; weak D call: TRBD1 (5 bases). The sequence was collected from a man aged 25-45 years in good health and CMV-seronegative. Sequenced sample: PBMCs. The CDR3 coding sequence is TGTGCCATCAGTGCCCAGGGATCGAACACTGAAGCTTTCTTT. This sequence encodes CAISAQGSNTEAFF.